The TCR beta chain described here comes from a study of beta chain features in type 1 diabetes. Study results and caveats: Among patients with Type 1 diabetes, TCRB CDR3s were moderately but significantly shorter in every one of the four CD4+ subsets.

This clone has a handful of counts. Its cognate antigen is unknown. Of the isolated RNA, all was reverse transcribed, and so the sequenced material was expressed TCRB transcripts. There were approximately 3.7 million reads on average in the naive, central memory and regulatory T cell samples. Repertoires were generated with immunoSEQ multiplex PCR, while TCRdb's copy carries only in-frame clones and drops some. The sample has about 340,000 clones; approximately 13% are singletons. The ends lost 4 bases at V and 7 bases at J; junction bases unmatched: 11. The CDR3 spans 17 residues. The germline V gene has CDR1 SGHAT and CDR2 FQNNGV.

This TCR was recovered from a woman younger than 35 with type 1 diabetes. Material: naive CD4+ T cells from blood. This chain joins TRBV11-2 and TRBJ2-3; 13 bases fit TRBD2. The DNA for the CDR3 is TGTGCCAGCAGCTCACGACTAGCGGGAGGATCCTTTAATACGCAGTATTTT. Encoded protein: CASSSRLAGGSFNTQYF.